These 24 T cell receptor beta chains share one sample of origin, sequenced in a study of breast tumors, draining lymph nodes, adjacent tissues. TCRdb passed the multiplex PCR reads through MiXCR, listing each CDR3 protein once. The repertoire holds approximately 180,000 distinct CDR3 sequences, with around 33% as singletons. Breast cancer patients provided tissue from their axillary draining lymph nodes. The sequencing input was axillary lymph node tissue. These receptors originate from a female donor with breast cancer. Some clones in this sample may be carry-over from other donors' samples.

This clonotype was detected ten times or more. DNA of the CDR3: TGTGCCAGCAGAAGACACCGGGACAGCCTTCCCGAGCAGTACTTC. Translating it yields CASRRHRDSLPEQYF. The rearrangement uses TRBV28 and TRBJ2-7, with 7 bases fitting TRBD1. V was clipped by 6 bases and J by 6 bases; unmatched bases: 14. Germline lookup yields CDR1 MDHEN and CDR2 SYDVKM. The CDR3 is made up of 15 amino acids.

The chain is built from TRBV28 and TRBJ1-5; TRBD1 agrees at 7 bases. The trim removed 2 bases at V and 4 bases at J, leaving 5 bases unmatched. This CDR3 is 15 amino acids long. In germline, CDR1 is MDHEN, CDR2 SYDVKM. The CDR3: CASSLGGGGNQPQHF. The CDR3 DNA reads as TGTGCCAGCAGTTTAGGAGGGGGCGGGAATCAGCCCCAGCATTTT.

This clonotype occurred many times. The J gene is TRBJ2-3, the V gene TRBV2, with D perhaps TRBD1 (6 bases). The CDR3 runs 13 residues. Trimming cost V 7 bases and J 5 bases, with 13 bases left between them. Germline assignment: CDR1 SNHLY and CDR2 FYNNEI. CDR3 sequence reads: CASMSTGRDTQYF. CDR3 sequence (DNA): TGTGCCAGCATGTCTACAGGGCGAGATACGCAGTATTTT. Together with reference TRBV2 and TRBJ2-3, the CDR3 gives the full variable domain: EPEVTQTPSHQVTQMGQEVILRCVPISNHLYFYWYRQILGQKVEFLVSFYNNEISEKSEIFDDQFSVERPDGSNFTLKIRSTKLEDSAMYFCASMSTGRDTQYFGPGTRLTVL.

The sample holds many counts of this clonotype. V gene TRBV7-8 combines with J gene TRBJ2-7; 15 bases fit TRBD2. Germline loops: CDR1 SGHVS, CDR2 FQNEAQ. The CDR3 loop spans 19 amino acids. V lost 0 bases and J lost 3; bases outside the gene matches: 9. CDR3 sequence reads: CASSLAGGLAGGLGYEQYF. DNA for the CDR3: TGTGCCAGCAGCTTAGCGGGGGGACTAGCGGGAGGTCTGGGCTACGAGCAGTACTTC.

This clonotype has ten or more counts. The chain has TRBV4-2 and TRBJ2-2; 13 bases fit TRBD2. The CDR3 covers 15 residues. Germline V gene lookup returns CDR1 LGHNA and CDR2 YNFKEQ. Trimming cost V 3 bases and J 6 bases; bases outside gene matches: 1. CDR3 coding DNA: TGTGCCAGCAGCCAGGGACTAGCGGGATCCGGGGAGCTGTTTTTT. The encoded protein is CASSQGLAGSGELFF.

The sample holds many counts of this clonotype. A read error may produce the germline difference seen at one junction end. V usage is TRBV6-1 and J usage is TRBJ2-1; 10 bases line up with TRBD2. The CDR3 contains 15 residues. Germline V gene data show CDR1 as MNHNS and CDR2 as SASEGT. CDR3: CAGSSGTSAGNEQFF. CDR3 coding DNA: TGTGCCGGCAGCTCCGGGACTAGCGCTGGAAATGAGCAGTTCTTC.

This clonotype showed up many times. CDR3 nucleotide sequence: TGTGCCAGCAGCGCCCTACGACAGGGGGGTAACAATGAGCAGTTCTTC. Protein: CASSALRQGGNNEQFF. This chain links TRBV9 with TRBJ2-1; 9 nucleotides line up with TRBD1. V shed 3 bases and J 5 bases; nucleotides not matched to a gene: 9. Germline assignment: CDR1 SGDLS and CDR2 YYNGEE. CDR3 length: 16 amino acids.

This clonotype was recorded many times. A much larger clone lies a single base off, so this may be a read error. Lacking the conserved final phenylalanine or tryptophan, this CDR3 likely reflects a read error. The chain joins TRBV9 to TRBJ2-5; D is tentatively TRBD1 or TRBD2 (5 bases each). This CDR3 is built from 13 residues. The V gene lost 2 bases and the J gene lost 2 bases, with 7 bases spanning the gap. Germline V gene sequence: CDR1 SGDLS, CDR2 YYNGEE. CDR3 coding DNA: TGTGCCAGCAGCGTGGGGGTACAAGAGACCCAGTACTCC. Its translation is CASSVGVQETQYS.

This clonotype appeared many times. V and J are TRBV7-7 and TRBJ2-5; perhaps TRBD2 as D (6 bases). This CDR3 has 15 amino acids. Germline assignment: CDR1 SSHAT and CDR2 FNYEAQ (reference sequence). CDR3 residues: CASGPGGTQQETQYF. The CDR3 nucleotides read TGTGCTAGCGGTCCCGGTGGGACCCAGCAAGAGACCCAGTACTTC.

This clonotype has ten or more counts. The rearrangement links TRBV6-5 to TRBJ2-7; D uncertain. Between the trimmed V and J ends, which lost 2 bases and 6 bases, there was a span of 11 bases. Germline CDR1 reads MNHEY; CDR2 reads SVGAGI. The CDR3 has 13 residues. The CDR3 is CASSYNNKGEQYF. The DNA of the CDR3 is TGTGCCAGCAGTTACAATAACAAGGGCGAGCAGTACTTC.

This clonotype was found many times. In DNA form, the CDR3 reads TGTGCCAGCAGTTTAATTGGCGGGACAAACGGAGGCTACACCTTC. Protein sequence: CASSLIGGTNGGYTF. The rearrangement joins TRBV12-3 or TRBV12-4 to TRBJ1-2, with D perhaps TRBD1 (6 bases). Trimming removed 2 bases at V and 8 bases at J, with 18 bases between. CDR3 size: 15 residues.

V gene TRBV3-1 combines with J gene TRBJ1-1; possible D gene TRBD1, 5 bases. The CDR3 is 16 residues long. The germline gives CDR1 LGHDT, CDR2 YNNKEL (reference sequence). With 4 bases removed from V and 6 bases from J, the gap between germline ends came to 21 bases. The CDR3 bases are TGTGCCAGCAGCCCCCGAAAGAGGGGCGACGGGGCTGAAGCTTTCTTT. This codes for CASSPRKRGDGAEAFF. Full variable domain (remainder filled in from reference TRBV3-1 and TRBJ1-1): DTAVSQTPKYLVTQMGNDKSIKCEQNLGHDTMYWYKQDSKKFLKIMFSYNNKELIINETVPNRFSPKSPDKAHLNLHINSLELGDSAVYFCASSPRKRGDGAEAFFGQGTRLTVV.

This clonotype was counted ten times or more. The V call is TRBV28, the J call TRBJ1-5; 11 positions match TRBD1. Germline loops: CDR1 MDHEN, CDR2 SYDVKM. The trim removed 6 bases at V and 7 bases at J, leaving 5 bases unmatched. The CDR3 consists of 14 residues. The CDR3 DNA sequence: TGTGCCAGCAGCTCGGGACAGGGGGGACAGCCCCAGCATTTT. This encodes CASSSGQGGQPQHF.

The rearrangement joins TRBV18 to TRBJ2-1; 8 bases match TRBD2. The CDR3 consists of 17 residues. The J segment lost 9 bases and the V segment lost 4 bases, leaving 17 bases of the junction unmatched. Germline V gene sequence: CDR1 KGHSH, CDR2 LQKENI. CDR3 sequence (DNA): TGTGCCAGCTCACTTACCGGGACTAGGAGTGTCAGGGGTGAGCAGTTCTTC. Encoded protein: CASSLTGTRSVRGEQFF.

J is TRBJ1-2 and V is TRBV6-5; TRBD1 matches 9 bases. Germline loops: CDR1 MNHEY, CDR2 SVGAGI. V shed 4 bases, J shed 4 bases, and the junction held 7 bases outside the gene matches. The CDR3 length is 15 residues. The CDR3 sequence: CASSLQGAVGYGYTF. CDR3 in DNA: TGTGCCAGCAGTTTACAGGGGGCTGTCGGCTATGGCTACACCTTC.

The J gene is TRBJ2-6, the V gene TRBV11-2; a possible D gene is TRBD2 (5 bases). Germline V lookup: CDR1 SGHAT, CDR2 FQNNGV. Trimming cost V 6 bases and J 4 bases, with 16 bases left between them. The CDR3 runs to 16 residues. The CDR3 DNA is TGTGCCAGCAGTGTAACAGCGGCGTCAGGGGCCAACGTCCTGACTTTC. The encoded protein is CASSVTAASGANVLTF.

Regarding this clonotype: A junction boundary mismatches the germline segment, possibly from a read error. The chain recombines TRBV7-8 with TRBJ2-3; unclear D gene. This CDR3 is 15 amino acids long. The germline CDR1 and CDR2 sequences are SGHVS and FQNEAQ. The CDR3 nucleotides read TGTGCCTGCAGCGCCCGATGGGCCCGCACAGATACGCGGTATTTT. The encoded protein is CACSARWARTDTRYF.

This clonotype was counted many times. V usage is TRBV7-3 and J usage is TRBJ2-2; TRBD1 agrees at 9 bases. With V trimmed by 4 bases and J by 6 bases, 3 bases remained unmatched. Germline lookup yields CDR1 SGHTA and CDR2 FQGTGA. This CDR3 comprises 14 residues. The chain's CDR3 is CASSSNRGPGELFF. For the CDR3, the DNA is TGTGCCAGCAGCTCCAACAGGGGGCCCGGGGAGCTGTTTTTT.

CDR3 residues: CASSCGQSTDTQYF. The CDR3 coding sequence is TGTGCCAGCAGTTGCGGACAAAGCACAGATACGCAGTATTTT. The V gene is TRBV12-3 or TRBV12-4, the J gene TRBJ2-3; D may be TRBD1 (5 bases). The V end lost 4 bases, the J end lost 0 bases, and 8 bases lay between the germline ends. This CDR3 comprises 14 residues.

This clonotype was picked up many times. The gene calls are TRBV9 and TRBJ2-1, with D possibly TRBD2 on 6 matching bases. This CDR3 has 14 amino acids. The germline V gene encodes CDR1 SGDLS and CDR2 YYNGEE. With 6 bases removed from V and 2 bases from J, the gap between germline ends came to 12 bases. In DNA, the CDR3 is TGTGCCAGCAACGGGGGAGCCGCCTACAATGAGCAGTTCTTC. It specifies CASNGGAAYNEQFF. Looking up the rest from reference TRBV9 and TRBJ2-1 gives the full variable domain: DSGVTQTPKHLITATGQRVTLRCSPRSGDLSVYWYQQSLDQGLQFLIQYYNGEERAKGNILERFSAQQFPDLHSELNLSSLELGDSALYFCASNGGAAYNEQFFGPGTRLTVL.

This clonotype has a count of ten or more. V and J are TRBV10-3 and TRBJ2-1; TRBD1 matches at 11 bases. Per the germline V gene, CDR1 is ENHRY and CDR2 is SYGVKD. The CDR3 length is 17 residues. V was pared by 2 bases and J by 7 bases, with 10 bases of the junction left unmatched. The CDR3 nucleotides read TGTGCCATCAGTGAGCCCCCCGGACAGGGGGCGCTGAATGAGCAGTTCTTC. Translation: CAISEPPGQGALNEQFF.

As concerns this clonotype: This may stem from a read error, because a much larger clone lies one nucleotide away. Because the CDR3's place on the DNA is in doubt, the DNA is left out and the CDR3 is given as listed by TCRdb. The rearrangement links TRBV9 to TRBJ2-1; TRBD1 reflects the table's D call only, with no check against the DNA. From germline, CDR1 is SGDLS and CDR2 YYNGEE. Ends included, the CDR3 has 14 residues. The chain's CDR3 is CASSVGSGIGEQSF.

The chain is built from TRBV19 and TRBJ1-5; 7 bases map to TRBD1. The CDR3 is made up of 16 amino acids. The germline CDR1 and CDR2 sequences are LNHDA and SQIVND (reference sequence). V was pared by 4 bases and J by 3 bases, with 9 bases of the junction left unmatched. CDR3 region: CASSTRPGQTNQPQHF. CDR3 coding DNA: TGTGCCAGTAGTACTCGTCCGGGACAGACCAATCAGCCCCAGCATTTT.

This clonotype has a count of ten or more. The chain couples TRBV20-1 to TRBJ2-7; TRBD2 matches at 11 bases. Germline CDR1 and CDR2: DFQATT and SNEGSKA (reference sequence). The CDR3 is made up of 14 amino acids. The V and J ends lost 6 bases and 1 base, in that order; junction bases with no gene match: 5. Here the CDR3 DNA reads TGCAGTGCCGCGACTAGCGGGGTGTCCTACGAGCAGTACTTC. Protein product: CSAATSGVSYEQYF.